This TCR beta chain was sequenced during a study of cytomegalovirus exposure and HLA in healthy donors. Vbeta (60) and Jbeta (13) primers were used in the PCR. Generated by immunoSEQ multiplex PCR, the TCRdb table keeps only in-frame clones and is missing some. Here the sample spans over 95,000 clones, 70% to 85% being singletons. Study-level points and caveats: It was likely that a cluster of highly shared sequence variants was a sequencing artifact.

In germline, CDR1 is SGHNT, CDR2 YYREEE (reference sequence). Trimming removed 3 bases from V and 4 bases from J, with 13 bases in between. This CDR3 is built from 14 residues. As to this clone: Its antigen is unknown.

The TCR originated in a woman between 35 and 50 years old in good health and CMV-seropositive. J is TRBJ1-2 and V is TRBV5-4, with unresolved D. Sequencing was performed on PBMCs. The CDR3 nucleotides read TGTGCCAGCAGCTCCCTGGCAGGCCCCTATGGCTACACCTTC. It codes for CASSSLAGPYGYTF.